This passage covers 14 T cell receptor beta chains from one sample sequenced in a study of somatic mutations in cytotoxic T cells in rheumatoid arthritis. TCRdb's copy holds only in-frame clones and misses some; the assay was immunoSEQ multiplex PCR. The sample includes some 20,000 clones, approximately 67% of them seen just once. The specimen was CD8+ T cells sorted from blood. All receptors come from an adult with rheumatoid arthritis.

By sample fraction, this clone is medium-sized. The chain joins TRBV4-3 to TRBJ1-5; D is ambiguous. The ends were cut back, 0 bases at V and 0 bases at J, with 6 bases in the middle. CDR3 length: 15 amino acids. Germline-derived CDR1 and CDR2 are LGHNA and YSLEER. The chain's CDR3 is CASSQDQNSNQPQHF. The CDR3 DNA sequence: TGCGCCAGCAGCCAAGATCAAAATAGCAATCAGCCCCAGCATTTT.

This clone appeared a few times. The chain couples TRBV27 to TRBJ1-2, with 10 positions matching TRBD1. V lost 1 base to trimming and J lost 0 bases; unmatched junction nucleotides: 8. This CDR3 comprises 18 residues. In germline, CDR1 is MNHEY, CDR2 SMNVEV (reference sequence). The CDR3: CASSLYGQGEATNYGYTF. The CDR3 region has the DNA TGTGCCAGCAGTTTATACGGACAGGGGGAGGCTACTAACTATGGCTACACCTTC.

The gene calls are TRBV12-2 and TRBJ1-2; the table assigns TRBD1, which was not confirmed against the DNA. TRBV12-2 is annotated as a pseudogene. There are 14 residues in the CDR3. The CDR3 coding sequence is TGTGCAAGTCGCTTACATCGGACAGGCTATGGCTACACCTTC. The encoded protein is CASRLHRTGYGYTF.

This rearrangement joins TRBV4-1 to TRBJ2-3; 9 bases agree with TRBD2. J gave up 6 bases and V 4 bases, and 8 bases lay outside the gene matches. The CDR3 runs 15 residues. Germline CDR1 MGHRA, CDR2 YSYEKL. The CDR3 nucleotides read TGCGCCAGCAGCCCTTCCGGGACTAGCCGGGATACGCAGTATTTT. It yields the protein CASSPSGTSRDTQYF.

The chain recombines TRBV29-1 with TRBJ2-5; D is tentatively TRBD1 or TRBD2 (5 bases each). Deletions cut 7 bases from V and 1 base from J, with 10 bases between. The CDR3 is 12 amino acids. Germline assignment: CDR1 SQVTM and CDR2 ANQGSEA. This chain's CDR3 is CSASGTQETQYF. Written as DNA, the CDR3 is TGCAGCGCCTCCGGGACCCAAGAGACCCAGTACTTC.

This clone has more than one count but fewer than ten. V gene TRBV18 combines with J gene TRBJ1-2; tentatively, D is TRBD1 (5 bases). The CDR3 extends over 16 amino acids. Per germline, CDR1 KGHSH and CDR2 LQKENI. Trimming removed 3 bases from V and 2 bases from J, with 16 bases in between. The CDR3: CASSPTGTPRNYGYTF. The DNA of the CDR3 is TGTGCCAGCTCACCTACGGGGACCCCCAGGAACTATGGCTACACCTTC.

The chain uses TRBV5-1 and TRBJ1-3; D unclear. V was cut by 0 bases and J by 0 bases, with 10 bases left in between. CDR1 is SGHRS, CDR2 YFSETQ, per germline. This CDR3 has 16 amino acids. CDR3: CASSLDLGVSGNTIYF. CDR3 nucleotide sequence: TGCGCCAGCAGCTTGGACCTGGGAGTCTCTGGAAACACCATATATTTT.

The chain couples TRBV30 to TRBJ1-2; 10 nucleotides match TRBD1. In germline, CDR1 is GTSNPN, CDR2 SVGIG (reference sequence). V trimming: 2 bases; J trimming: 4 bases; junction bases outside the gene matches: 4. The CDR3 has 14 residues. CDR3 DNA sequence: TGTGCCTGGAGTTCCGGGACAGGGGTCTATGGCTACACCTTC. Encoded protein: CAWSSGTGVYGYTF.

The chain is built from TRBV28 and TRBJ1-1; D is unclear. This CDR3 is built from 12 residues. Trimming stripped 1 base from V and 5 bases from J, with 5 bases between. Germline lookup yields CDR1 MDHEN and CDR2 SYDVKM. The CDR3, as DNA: TGTGCCAGCAGTTTATTCACGACTGAAGCTTTCTTT. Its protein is CASSLFTTEAFF. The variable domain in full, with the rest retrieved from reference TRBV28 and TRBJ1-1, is DVKVTQSSRYLVKRTGEKVFLECVQDMDHENMFWYRQDPGLGLRLIYFSYDVKMKEKGDIPEGYSVSREKKERFSLILESASTNQTSMYLCASSLFTTEAFFGQGTRLTVV.

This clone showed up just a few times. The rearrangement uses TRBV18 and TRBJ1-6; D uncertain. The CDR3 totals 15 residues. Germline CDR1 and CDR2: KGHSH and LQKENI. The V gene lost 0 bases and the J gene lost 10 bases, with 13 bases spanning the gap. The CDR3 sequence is CASSPPEGPRSPLHF. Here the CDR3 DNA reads TGTGCCAGCTCACCACCTGAGGGCCCGAGGTCACCCCTCCACTTT. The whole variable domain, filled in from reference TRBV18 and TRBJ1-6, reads NAGVMQNPRHLVRRRGQEARLRCSPMKGHSHVYWYRQLPEEGLKFMVYLQKENIIDESGMPKERFSAEFPKEGPSILRIQQVVRGDSAAYFCASSPPEGPRSPLHFGNGTRLTVT.

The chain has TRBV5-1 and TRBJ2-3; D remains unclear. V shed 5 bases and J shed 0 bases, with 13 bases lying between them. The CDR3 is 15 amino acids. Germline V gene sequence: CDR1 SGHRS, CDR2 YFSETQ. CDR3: CASRGSTTSTDTQYF. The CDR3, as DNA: TGCGCCAGCAGGGGTTCTACGACTAGCACAGATACGCAGTATTTT.

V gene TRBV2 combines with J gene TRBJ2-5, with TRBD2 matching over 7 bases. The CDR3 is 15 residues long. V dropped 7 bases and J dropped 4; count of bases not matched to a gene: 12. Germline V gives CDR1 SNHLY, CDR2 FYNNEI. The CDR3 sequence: CASIPGGGLRETQYF. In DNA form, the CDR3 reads TGTGCCAGCATTCCTGGGGGGGGGTTAAGAGAGACCCAGTACTTC.

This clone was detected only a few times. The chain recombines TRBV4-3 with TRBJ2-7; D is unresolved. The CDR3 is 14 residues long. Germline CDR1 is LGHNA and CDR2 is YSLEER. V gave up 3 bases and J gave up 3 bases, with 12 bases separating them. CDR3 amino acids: CASSHTDKDYEQYF. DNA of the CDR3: TGCGCCAGCAGCCACACCGACAAAGACTACGAGCAGTACTTC.

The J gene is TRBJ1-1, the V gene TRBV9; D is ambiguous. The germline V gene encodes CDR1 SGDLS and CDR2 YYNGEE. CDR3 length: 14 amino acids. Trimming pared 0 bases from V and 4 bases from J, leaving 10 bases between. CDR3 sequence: CASSVEGSSTEAFF. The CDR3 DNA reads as TGTGCCAGCAGCGTAGAGGGCAGCTCCACTGAAGCTTTCTTT.